The source of this T cell receptor beta chain is a study of blood T cell repertoires in COVID-19. As for the study in general: Both acute and convalescent COVID-19 samples were obtained from the United States, Italy and Spain. Sample material is recorded as cDNA or gDNA derived from T cells, B-cell-depleted T cells, or PBMCs.

Per the original data handling: Amplifying reference gene primers gave estimates of nucleated cell counts. Data came from immunoSEQ multiplex PCR; TCRdb stores just in-frame clones and leaves some out. The V and J calls and the clone size are those of that table, but D and trimming were determined from the DNA. The sample shows around 100,000 clones, 69% of them seen only once. The V end lost 4 bases, the J end lost 0 bases, and 7 bases lay between the germline ends. The V gene's germline CDR1 is LNHDA and CDR2 SQIVND (reference sequence). This CDR3 is 14 amino acids long. The sample comprised peripheral blood. V and J are TRBV19 and TRBJ1-3; unclear D gene. The TCR originated in a man aged 80 or over with acute or convalescent COVID-19. The CDR3 sequence is CASSRYNSGNTIYF. The CDR3 DNA reads as TGTGCCAGTAGTAGATACAACTCTGGAAACACCATATATTTT.